The 10 T cell receptor beta chains below all came from one sample that was sequenced in a study of Ad26.COV2.S vaccination and SARS-CoV-2 variants. Measured with immunoSEQ multiplex PCR; TCRdb has only the in-frame clones, and not every one. Among over 130,000 clones listed, 86% were seen once. The sample here was peripheral blood, taken after recovery from COVID-19. The receptors were sampled from a human donor who had recovered from COVID-19.

V is TRBV16 and J is TRBJ1-5, with D perhaps matching TRBD1 (6 bases). CDR3 length: 13 amino acids. CDR1 and CDR2 (germline): KGHSY, FQNENV. Trimming shortened V by 3 bases and J by 5 bases, and 8 bases separated the two germline ends. CDR3 region: CASSQNRDQPQHF. The CDR3 DNA follows: TGTGCCAGCAGCCAGAACAGGGATCAGCCCCAGCATTTT.

This clone was seen just once. V is TRBV18 and J is TRBJ1-1; no definite D call. The V and J ends lost 3 bases and 1 base respectively, with 6 bases between them. The CDR3 spans 13 residues. CDR1 and CDR2 from the germline V gene are KGHSH and LQKENI. CDR3 coding DNA: TGTGCCAGCTCACCCGACCAGAACACTGAAGCTTTCTTT. It is translated as CASSPDQNTEAFF.

This chain connects TRBV2 to TRBJ1-4, with TRBD1 identical over 7 bases. V lost 1 base, J lost 2 bases, and 16 bases stayed unmatched. The germline CDR1 and CDR2 sequences are SNHLY and FYNNEI. The CDR3 spans 20 residues. The CDR3 DNA reads as TGTGCCAGCAGTGAAGAGAAGGACAGGCCCCACTATATGACTAATGAAAAACTGTTTTTT. Amino acids: CASSEEKDRPHYMTNEKLFF.

V is TRBV9 and J is TRBJ2-1; D possibly uses TRBD1 or TRBD2 (7 bases each). In germline, CDR1 is SGDLS, CDR2 YYNGEE. CDR3 length equals 15 residues. Trimming took 3 bases from V and 2 from J, leaving 12 bases between them. The CDR3 sequence is CASSAGGAAYNEQFF. The CDR3, as DNA: TGTGCCAGCAGCGCAGGGGGGGCGGCCTACAATGAGCAGTTCTTC.

J is TRBJ2-2 and V is TRBV5-1, with TRBD1 identical over 7 bases. The CDR3 covers 15 residues. CDR1 is SGHRS, CDR2 YFSETQ, per germline. V lost 2 bases, J lost 1 base, and 2 bases stayed unmatched. CDR3 sequence reads: CASSFGTENTGELFF. The CDR3 nucleotides read TGCGCCAGCAGCTTTGGGACAGAGAACACCGGGGAGCTGTTTTTT. Full variable domain (rest looked up from reference TRBV5-1 and TRBJ2-2): KAGVTQTPRYLIKTRGQQVTLSCSPISGHRSVSWYQQTPGQGLQFLFEYFSETQRNKGNFPGRFSGRQFSNSRSEMNVSTLELGDSALYLCASSFGTENTGELFFGEGSRLTVL.

This chain links TRBV4-3 with TRBJ2-6; no firm D call. Trimming took 0 bases from V and 0 from J, leaving 12 bases between them. Looked up from germline, CDR1 is LGHNA and CDR2 is YSLEER. The CDR3 consists of 18 residues. The CDR3 here is CASSQDWARTSGANVLTF. CDR3 nucleotides: TGCGCCAGCAGCCAAGATTGGGCCCGGACCTCTGGGGCCAACGTCCTGACTTTC.

The chain links TRBV6-5 to TRBJ2-2, with D hard to call. Germline CDR1 reads MNHEY; CDR2 reads SVGAGI. The V gene lost 6 bases and the J gene lost 5 bases, with 10 bases spanning the gap. This CDR3 has 13 residues. CDR3 region: CASSGDRTGELFF. CDR3 DNA sequence: TGTGCCAGCAGCGGCGACCGGACCGGGGAGCTGTTTTTT.

The genes are TRBV6-5 and TRBJ2-3; the match to TRBD2 covers 9 bases. Germline CDR1 reads MNHEY; CDR2 reads SVGAGI. Trimming removed 4 bases from V and 2 bases from J; junction bases left unmatched: 7. The CDR3 runs to 16 residues. As DNA, the CDR3 is TGTGCCAGCAGTTCAATAGCGGGGGCCTTCACAGATACGCAGTATTTT. This sequence encodes CASSSIAGAFTDTQYF.

The genes are TRBV28 and TRBJ1-5, with D unclear. The germline V gene encodes CDR1 MDHEN and CDR2 SYDVKM. Trimming cost V 3 bases and J 0 bases, with 9 bases left between them. There are 15 residues in the CDR3. CDR3 sequence (DNA): TGTGCCAGCAGTTTGGGAGTTAGTAGCAATCAGCCCCAGCATTTT. It is translated as CASSLGVSSNQPQHF.

V usage is TRBV2 and J usage is TRBJ1-6; TRBD1 agrees at 10 bases. The CDR3 sequence is 18 residues long. Germline V lookup: CDR1 SNHLY, CDR2 FYNNEI. Losses at the gene ends were 1 base for V and 7 bases for J; bases not matched to a gene: 10. The CDR3 loop is CASSEEGPLGQGNSPLHF. CDR3 bases: TGTGCCAGCAGTGAAGAGGGCCCTCTGGGACAGGGGAATTCACCCCTCCACTTT.